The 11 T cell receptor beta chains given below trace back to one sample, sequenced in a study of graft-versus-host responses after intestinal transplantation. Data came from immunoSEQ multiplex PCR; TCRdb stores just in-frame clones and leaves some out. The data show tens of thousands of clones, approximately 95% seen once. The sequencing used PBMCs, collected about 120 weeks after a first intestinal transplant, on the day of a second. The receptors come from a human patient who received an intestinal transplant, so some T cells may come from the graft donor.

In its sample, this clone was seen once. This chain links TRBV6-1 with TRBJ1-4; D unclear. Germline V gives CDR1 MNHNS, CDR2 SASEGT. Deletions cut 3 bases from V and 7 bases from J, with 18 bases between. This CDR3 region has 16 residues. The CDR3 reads CASSEKGTGRIEKLFF. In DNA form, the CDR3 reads TGTGCCAGCAGTGAGAAAGGAACGGGTAGGATTGAAAAACTGTTTTTT.

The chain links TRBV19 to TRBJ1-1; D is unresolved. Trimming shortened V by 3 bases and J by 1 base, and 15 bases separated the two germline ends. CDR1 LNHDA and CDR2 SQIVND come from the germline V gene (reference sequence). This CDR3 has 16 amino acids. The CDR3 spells CASSILGPVANTEAFF. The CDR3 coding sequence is TGTGCCAGTAGTATTTTGGGCCCCGTTGCGAACACTGAAGCTTTCTTT.

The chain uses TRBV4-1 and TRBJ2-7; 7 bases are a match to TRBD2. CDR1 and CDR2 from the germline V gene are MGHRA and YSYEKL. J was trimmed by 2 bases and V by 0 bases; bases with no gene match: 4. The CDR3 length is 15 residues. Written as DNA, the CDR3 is TGCGCCAGCAGCCAAGATCAAAGCGGGGCCTACGAGCAGTACTTC. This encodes CASSQDQSGAYEQYF.

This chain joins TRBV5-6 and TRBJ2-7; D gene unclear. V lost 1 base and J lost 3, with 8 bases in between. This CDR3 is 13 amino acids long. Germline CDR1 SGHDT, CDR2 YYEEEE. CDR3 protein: CASSLRLHYEQYF. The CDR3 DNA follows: TGTGCCAGCAGCTTGCGGTTACACTACGAGCAGTACTTC.

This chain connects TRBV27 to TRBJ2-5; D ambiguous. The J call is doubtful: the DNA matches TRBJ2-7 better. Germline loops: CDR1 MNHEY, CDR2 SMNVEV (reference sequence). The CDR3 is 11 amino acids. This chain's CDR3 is CASSLSGEQYF. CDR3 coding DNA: TGTGCCAGCAGTTTATCAGGCGAGCAGTACTTC.

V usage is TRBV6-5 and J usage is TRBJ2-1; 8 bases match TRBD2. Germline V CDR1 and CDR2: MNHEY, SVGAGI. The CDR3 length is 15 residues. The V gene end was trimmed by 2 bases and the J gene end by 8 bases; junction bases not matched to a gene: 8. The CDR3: CASSYNSGSGDEQFF. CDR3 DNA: TGTGCCAGCAGTTACAACAGCGGGAGTGGGGATGAGCAGTTCTTC.

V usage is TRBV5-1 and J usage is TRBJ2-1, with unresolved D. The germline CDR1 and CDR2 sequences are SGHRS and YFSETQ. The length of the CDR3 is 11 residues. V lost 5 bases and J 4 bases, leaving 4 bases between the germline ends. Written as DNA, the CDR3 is TGCGCCAGCAGGCTGTACAATGAGCAGTTCTTC. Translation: CASRLYNEQFF.

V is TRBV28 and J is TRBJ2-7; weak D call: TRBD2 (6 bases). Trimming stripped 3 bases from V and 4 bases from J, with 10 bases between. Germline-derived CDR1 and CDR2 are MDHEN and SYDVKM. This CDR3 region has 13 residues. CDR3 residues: CASSFAGRYEQYF. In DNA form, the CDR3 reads TGTGCCAGCAGTTTTGCAGGGAGGTACGAGCAGTACTTC.

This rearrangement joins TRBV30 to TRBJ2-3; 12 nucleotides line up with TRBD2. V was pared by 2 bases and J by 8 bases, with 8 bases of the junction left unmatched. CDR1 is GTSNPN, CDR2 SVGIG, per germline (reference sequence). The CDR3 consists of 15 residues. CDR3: CAWSPGLAGGGTQYF. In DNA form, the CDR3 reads TGTGCCTGGAGTCCCGGCCTAGCGGGAGGGGGTACGCAGTATTTT.

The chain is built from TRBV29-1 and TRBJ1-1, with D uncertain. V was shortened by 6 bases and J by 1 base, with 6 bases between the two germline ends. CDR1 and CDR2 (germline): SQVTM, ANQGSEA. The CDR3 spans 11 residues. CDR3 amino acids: CSVAENTEAFF. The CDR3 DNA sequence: TGCAGCGTGGCTGAGAACACTGAAGCTTTCTTT.

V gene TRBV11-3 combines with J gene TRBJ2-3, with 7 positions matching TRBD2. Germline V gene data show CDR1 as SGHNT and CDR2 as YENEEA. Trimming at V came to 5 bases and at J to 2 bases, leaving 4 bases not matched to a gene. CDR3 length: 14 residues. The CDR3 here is CASSPAGITDTQYF. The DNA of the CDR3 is TGTGCCAGCAGCCCAGCGGGGATCACAGATACGCAGTATTTT.